This TCR beta chain was observed in a study of regulatory T cells in long-lasting Graves disease. Regarding the study as a whole: Persistent Graves' patients showed a TCR diversity that was lower than that of newly diagnosed ones.

Worth noting for this clonotype: Its antigen is not identified.

Arm-PCR of CDR3 regions and iRepertoire HTBI primers were the basis on which TCR beta libraries were built. Via MiXCR, TCRdb re-called the multiplex PCR reads, giving one row per CDR3 protein. The data show about 440,000 distinct CDR3 sequences, with under 15% seen just once and around 17% held by the top ten. Germline assignment: CDR1 SGHDT and CDR2 YYEEEE. CDR3 length: 15 residues. V shed 2 bases and J 10 bases; nucleotides not matched to a gene: 6. As for time point: newly diagnosed GD, antithyroid drugs for less than 3 months. Making the TCR library involved RNA that had been extracted from PBMCs. Criteria from the American Thyroid Association guidelines were applied to diagnose Graves' disease. Another study also made use of these data, one on T cells in Graves' hyperthyroidism and ophthalmopathy. Turning to that study: First-round RT-PCR with HTBI primers amplified the TCR CDR3 region. The blood repertoire included most of the expanded thyroid clonotypes above 0.001.

The rearrangement links TRBV5-6 to TRBJ2-1, with 13 bases lining up with TRBD2. The sequencing here drew on peripheral blood mononuclear cells (PBMCs), taken at new diagnosis, from a patient treated with antithyroid drugs. This sequence originates from a woman between 25 and 40 years old with Graves disease. CDR3 nucleotides: TGTGCCAGCAGCTTACTAGCGGGAGGGCGATACGAGCAGTTCTTC. Amino acid sequence: CASSLLAGGRYEQFF.